The 24 T cell receptor beta chains reported below all come from one sample, sequenced in a study of T cell repertoires in cytomegalovirus infection. These receptors have no known antigen. TCRdb called the reads again in MiXCR, with one record for every CDR3 protein. The data show 600,000 to 700,000 distinct CDR3 sequences, approximately 33% seen once. Material: cultured PBMCs, obtained from culture after CMV antigen stimulation. These receptors were obtained from a human donor in good health (CMV status not recorded). Some clones in this sample may be carry-over from other donors' samples.

The chain couples TRBV6-6 to TRBJ1-5; D may be TRBD1 (5 bases). Germline values: CDR1 MNHNY, CDR2 SVGAGI (reference sequence). CDR3 length equals 16 residues. V gave up 3 bases and J gave up 4 bases, with 16 bases separating them. The DNA of the CDR3 is TGTGCCAGCAGTTATTCCGTATCAGGGTTGAATCAGCCCCAGCATTTT. This gives the protein CASSYSVSGLNQPQHF.

V usage is TRBV12-3 or TRBV12-4 and J usage is TRBJ1-1, with TRBD1 as a possible D gene (6 bases). V lost 5 bases to trimming and J lost 11 bases, with 15 bases between them. The CDR3 contains 12 residues. This CDR3 reads CASSGTPGSAFF. The CDR3 DNA is TGTGCCAGCAGTGGGACACCCGGCTCGGCTTTCTTT.

Only a few counts were recorded for this clonotype. The V and J genes are TRBV7-2 and TRBJ2-7; the D is unclear. CDR1 is SGHTA, CDR2 FQGNSA, per germline. The CDR3 contains 13 residues. Trimming left V 3 bases short and J 2 bases short, with 8 bases between. DNA of the CDR3: TGTGCCAGCAGCTTCGGCCACACCTACGAGCAGTACTTC. It specifies CASSFGHTYEQYF. Supplemented by reference TRBV7-2 and TRBJ2-7, the full variable domain reads GAGVSQSPSNKVTEKGKDVELRCDPISGHTALYWYRQSLGQGLEFLIYFQGNSAPDKSGLPSDRFSAERTGGSVSTLTIQRTQQEDSAVYLCASSFGHTYEQYFGPGTRLTVT.

The gene calls are TRBV28 and TRBJ1-2; D not resolved. V lost 8 bases and J 5 bases, leaving 15 bases between the germline ends. The germline CDR1 and CDR2 sequences are MDHEN and SYDVKM. The CDR3 runs to 13 residues. CDR3 loop: CASALLGWYGYTF. The CDR3 bases are TGTGCCAGCGCATTACTGGGGTGGTATGGCTACACCTTC.

The chain couples TRBV7-6 to TRBJ1-6; possibly TRBD1 for D (5 bases). Germline V gene data show CDR1 as SGHVS and CDR2 as FNYEAQ. The germline V and J ends were trimmed by 4 bases and 2 bases, with 9 bases remaining between them. The CDR3 runs to 15 residues. This chain's CDR3 is CASSSRQPYNSPLHF. CDR3 coding DNA: TGTGCCAGCAGCTCACGACAGCCCTATAATTCACCCCTCCACTTT.

V usage is TRBV7-9 and J usage is TRBJ2-7; D may be TRBD2 (5 bases). V lost 2 bases to trimming and J lost 3 bases, with 14 bases between them. Germline values: CDR1 SEHNR, CDR2 FQNEAQ (reference sequence). CDR3 length: 15 amino acids. The CDR3 bases are TGTGCCAGCAGCTTATCCGAGGGAGCACTCTACGAGCAGTACTTC. As protein: CASSLSEGALYEQYF.

This chain joins TRBV7-8 and TRBJ1-2; TRBD1 aligns across 8 bases. Germline CDR1 SGHVS, CDR2 FQNEAQ. This CDR3 spans 15 amino acids. Losses at the gene ends were 2 bases for V and 5 bases for J; bases not matched to a gene: 7. The CDR3 loop is CASSLTGTGRYGYTF. The CDR3 DNA reads TGTGCCAGCAGCTTAACCGGGACAGGTCGATATGGCTACACCTTC.

The chain has TRBV19 and TRBJ2-1, with 14 nucleotides matching TRBD2. After removal of 9 bases from V and 6 bases from J, the junction contained 7 bases not matched to a gene. Germline CDR1 reads LNHDA; CDR2 reads SQIVND (reference sequence). CDR3 size: 15 residues. CDR3 bases: TGTGCCAGCCAACCCGGGACTAGCGGGAGCAATGAGCAGTTCTTC. It yields the protein CASQPGTSGSNEQFF.

The chain recombines TRBV7-2 with TRBJ2-5; TRBD2 might be the D (6 bases). CDR3 length: 14 amino acids. The V gene's germline CDR1 is SGHTA and CDR2 FQGNSA. V gave up 5 bases and J gave up 7 bases, with 17 bases separating them. CDR3 coding DNA: TGTGCCAGCAGCGATTCCGGGAGAATAGGGACCCAGTACTTC. Translating gives CASSDSGRIGTQYF.

The V gene is TRBV4-1, the J gene TRBJ2-3, with D possibly being TRBD2 (6 bases). In germline, CDR1 is MGHRA, CDR2 YSYEKL. The CDR3 sequence is 16 residues long. The V end was cut by 0 bases, the J end by 5 bases, with 15 bases between. CDR3 DNA: TGCGCCAGCAGCCAAGAGCCGGGACTCGAAATAGATACGCAGTATTTT. Residues: CASSQEPGLEIDTQYF.

The chain carries TRBV18 and TRBJ1-4; perhaps TRBD1 as D (5 bases). The CDR3 covers 16 residues. Germline CDR1 is KGHSH and CDR2 is LQKENI. Trimming cost V 3 bases and J 0 bases, with 11 bases left between them. The CDR3 loop is CASSPGPPTTNEKLFF. The CDR3 DNA sequence: TGTGCCAGCTCACCGGGACCCCCTACAACTAATGAAAAACTGTTTTTT.

The chain recombines TRBV5-4 with TRBJ2-1; no clear D gene. Trimming removed 7 bases at V and 5 bases at J, with 16 bases between. Germline assignment: CDR1 SGHNT and CDR2 YYREEE (reference sequence). CDR3 length: 14 residues. CDR3 residues: CASYSARADNEQFF. The DNA for the CDR3 is TGTGCCAGCTACTCGGCTAGGGCCGACAATGAGCAGTTCTTC.

The chain carries TRBV15 and TRBJ2-5; D is unclear. Germline lookup yields CDR1 LNHNV and CDR2 YYDKDF (reference sequence). This CDR3 contains 15 residues. V was trimmed by 0 bases and J by 5 bases, leaving 13 bases between them. In DNA, the CDR3 is TGTGCCACCAGCAGAGATAGGGCTTACAGCGAGACCCAGTACTTC. It translates to CATSRDRAYSETQYF.

This rearrangement joins TRBV20-1 to TRBJ2-2; perhaps TRBD2 as D (6 bases). This CDR3 has 16 amino acids. Germline CDR1 is DFQATT and CDR2 is SNEGSKA (reference sequence). The V end was cut by 4 bases, the J end by 1 base, with 16 bases between. CDR3 sequence (DNA): TGCAGTGCTACCAATGCGGGGACTCGGAACACCGGGGAGCTGTTTTTT. Its protein is CSATNAGTRNTGELFF.

This clonotype has a handful of counts. V gene TRBV4-1 combines with J gene TRBJ2-5, with 9 bases fitting TRBD2. This CDR3 is built from 15 residues. The germline CDR1 and CDR2 sequences are MGHRA and YSYEKL. The V segment lost 1 base and the J segment 5 bases; nucleotides outside the gene matches: 5. CDR3 amino acids: CASSQVGLATETQYF. Written as DNA, the CDR3 is TGCGCCAGCAGCCAAGTGGGACTAGCTACGGAGACCCAGTACTTC.

Written as DNA, the CDR3 is TGTGCCAGCAGTTTTGGGGAATGGGGCTACACCTTC. Translating it yields CASSFGEWGYTF. The chain has TRBV12-3 or TRBV12-4 and TRBJ1-2; D remains unclear. Trimming pared 3 bases from V and 8 bases from J, leaving 10 bases between. CDR3 length: 12 residues.

The rearrangement uses TRBV28 and TRBJ2-3, with TRBD2 matching over 7 bases. CDR1 is MDHEN and CDR2 is SYDVKM in the germline V gene. Unmatched junction bases numbered 9, after V lost 5 bases and J lost 4 bases. The CDR3 length is 15 residues. CDR3: CASSPPGSGADTQYF. The DNA of the CDR3 is TGTGCCAGCAGTCCCCCTGGCAGCGGGGCAGATACGCAGTATTTT.

V is TRBV12-3 or TRBV12-4 and J is TRBJ1-5; D unresolved. The ends were cut back, 1 base at V and 11 bases at J, with 12 bases in the middle. The CDR3 covers 13 residues. The CDR3 region is CASSLDSSSAQHF. DNA for the CDR3: TGTGCCAGCAGTTTAGACAGTTCGTCGGCCCAGCATTTT.

V usage is TRBV4-2 and J usage is TRBJ1-1; 8 bases are shared with TRBD1. CDR3 length: 16 residues. Germline loops: CDR1 LGHNA, CDR2 YNFKEQ. The ends lost 0 bases at V and 5 bases at J; junction bases unmatched: 8. For the CDR3, the DNA is TGTGCCAGCAGCCAAGACAGGGGGCTGGCGTTGACTGAAGCTTTCTTT. It encodes CASSQDRGLALTEAFF.

V is TRBV19 and J is TRBJ1-1; D is perhaps TRBD1 (5 bases). CDR1 and CDR2 from the germline V gene are LNHDA and SQIVND (reference sequence). Trimming pared 8 bases from V and 5 bases from J, leaving 18 bases between. The CDR3 covers 14 residues. The CDR3 sequence is CASQRLGGWTEAFF. The CDR3 DNA reads as TGTGCCAGTCAACGTTTGGGGGGGTGGACTGAAGCTTTCTTT.

This clonotype was counted a few times. The genes are TRBV7-9 and TRBJ1-2; no definite D call. The CDR3 extends over 14 amino acids. V lost 0 bases and J lost 4, with 9 bases in between. Germline V gives CDR1 SEHNR, CDR2 FQNEAQ (reference sequence). CDR3 protein: CASSLAGNFYGYTF. The CDR3 DNA reads as TGTGCCAGCAGCTTAGCCGGGAATTTCTATGGCTACACCTTC. The entire variable domain, with the rest obtained from reference TRBV7-9 and TRBJ1-2, is as follows: DTGVSQNPRHKITKRGQNVTFRCDPISEHNRLYWYRQTLGQGPEFLTYFQNEAQLEKSRLLSDRFSAERPKGSFSTLEIQRTEQGDSAMYLCASSLAGNFYGYTFGSGTRLTVV.

The rearrangement uses TRBV19 and TRBJ2-1; 10 positions agree with TRBD2. Germline V gene lookup returns CDR1 LNHDA and CDR2 SQIVND (reference sequence). The CDR3 sequence is 18 residues long. With 2 bases clipped from V and 5 bases from J, the junction kept 12 bases outside the gene matches. The CDR3 coding sequence is TGTGCCAGTAGTATAAGGCTCGGGGGACTAGCGAAAGACAATGAGCAGTTCTTC. It yields the protein CASSIRLGGLAKDNEQFF. Filled out from reference TRBV19 and TRBJ2-1, the complete variable domain reads DGGITQSPKYLFRKEGQNVTLSCEQNLNHDAMYWYRQDPGQGLRLIYYSQIVNDFQKGDIAEGYSVSREKKESFPLTVTSAQKNPTAFYLCASSIRLGGLAKDNEQFFGPGTRLTVL.

This clonotype was recorded many times. The chain has TRBV7-6 and TRBJ2-3; 12 positions match TRBD2. V trimming: 1 base; J trimming: 6 bases; junction bases outside the gene matches: 2. Germline assignment: CDR1 SGHVS and CDR2 FNYEAQ. This CDR3 is built from 15 residues. CDR3 coding DNA: TGTGCCAGCAGCTTAGGTCTAGCGGGAGGGGATACGCAGTATTTT. Its protein is CASSLGLAGGDTQYF. The variable domain in full, completed from reference TRBV7-6 and TRBJ2-3, reads GAGVSQSPRYKVTKRGQDVALRCDPISGHVSLYWYRQALGQGPEFLTYFNYEAQQDKSGLPNDRFSAERPEGSISTLTIQRTEQRDSAMYRCASSLGLAGGDTQYFGPGTRLTVL.

This clonotype appeared once. J is TRBJ2-3 and V is TRBV20-1, with 12 nucleotides matching TRBD2. Germline V gene lookup returns CDR1 DFQATT and CDR2 SNEGSKA (reference sequence). With V trimmed by 6 bases and J by 7 bases, 11 bases remained unmatched. The CDR3 runs to 15 residues. CDR3 coding DNA: TGCAGTGCGTTTTCAGAGACTAGCGGGAGTCATACGCAGTATTTT. Protein: CSAFSETSGSHTQYF.